This T cell receptor (beta chain) comes out of a study of blood T cell repertoires in COVID-19. Study-level background: The United States, Italy and Spain provided the acute and convalescent COVID-19 samples. PBMCs, B-cell-depleted T cells, or T cells provided the cDNA or gDNA that made up the material.

In the original analysis: Amplification with reference gene primers provided the estimates of nucleated cell counts. TCRdb keeps only in-frame clones here, not all; method: immunoSEQ multiplex PCR. V and J calls and clone size are those listed in that table; D and trimming were worked out from the DNA. Of some 140,000 clones in the sample, around 85% were seen once. In this sample, this clone turned up a few times. The sequenced sample was peripheral blood. The receptor was derived from a woman aged 80 or over with acute or convalescent COVID-19.

In DNA form, the CDR3 reads TGTGCCAGCAGTGAAGCGGGGGGACTAGCGGCCCTCCAAGAGACCCAGTACTTC. Amino acid sequence: CASSEAGGLAALQETQYF. The chain combines TRBV2 with TRBJ2-5; TRBD2 agrees at 11 bases. The germline V gene encodes CDR1 SNHLY and CDR2 FYNNEI. This CDR3 is built from 18 residues. The J segment lost 1 base and the V segment lost 0 bases, leaving 7 bases of the junction unmatched.